One and the same sample provided the 11 T cell receptor beta chains below, sequenced in a study of cytomegalovirus exposure and HLA in healthy donors. Vbeta (60) and Jbeta (13) primers were used in the PCR. Produced via immunoSEQ multiplex PCR; TCRdb's table is partial and in-frame only. The table includes more than 100,000 clones, 55% to 65% detected once. Sequencing was performed on PBMCs. Every receptor here comes from a middle-aged man in good health and CMV-seropositive.

V and J are TRBV29-1 and TRBJ1-2, with 7 bases aligning to TRBD1. Germline-derived CDR1 and CDR2 are SQVTM and ANQGSEA. The CDR3 loop spans 14 amino acids. Trimming at V came to 5 bases and at J to 0 bases, leaving 6 bases not matched to a gene. The CDR3 region is CSVRGQETNYGYTF. In DNA form, the CDR3 reads TGCAGCGTTCGTGGACAGGAAACTAACTATGGCTACACCTTC.

In DNA form, the CDR3 reads TGCGCCAGCAGCTTGGGACAGGGGGCTGGCAATGAGCAGTTCTTC. The encoded protein is CASSLGQGAGNEQFF. The chain uses TRBV5-1 and TRBJ2-1; TRBD1 matches at 10 bases. The trim removed 0 bases at V and 6 bases at J, leaving 3 bases unmatched. This CDR3 is 15 amino acids long. The V gene's germline CDR1 is SGHRS and CDR2 YFSETQ.

This clone was seen only once. The chain uses TRBV30 and TRBJ2-7; D ambiguous. Trimming left V 0 bases short and J 5 bases short, with 5 bases between. This CDR3 comprises 11 residues. Germline assignment: CDR1 GTSNPN and CDR2 SVGIG (reference sequence). The CDR3 here is CAWSVYHEQYF. Written as DNA, the CDR3 is TGTGCCTGGAGTGTTTATCACGAGCAGTACTTC.

J is TRBJ2-6 and V is TRBV5-6; D perhaps matches TRBD2 (5 bases). Germline CDR1 SGHDT, CDR2 YYEEEE. The CDR3 covers 18 residues. The V end was cut by 3 bases, the J end by 0 bases, with 16 bases between. CDR3 loop: CASSSMEAVGSGANVLTF. The CDR3 nucleotides are TGTGCCAGCAGCTCGATGGAAGCGGTGGGCTCTGGGGCCAACGTCCTGACTTTC.

The chain couples TRBV7-9 to TRBJ2-3; 16 bases are shared with TRBD2. CDR3 length: 18 residues. The germline CDR1 and CDR2 sequences are SEHNR and FQNEAQ (reference sequence). Trimming cost V 5 bases and J 0 bases; bases outside gene matches: 5. CDR3: CASSQGLAGGRSTDTQYF. As DNA, the CDR3 is TGTGCCAGCAGCCAGGGACTAGCGGGAGGGCGTAGCACAGATACGCAGTATTTT.

The J gene is TRBJ1-4, the V gene TRBV4-1, with 8 bases matching TRBD1. J gave up 3 bases and V 3 bases, and 6 bases lay outside the gene matches. In germline, CDR1 is MGHRA, CDR2 YSYEKL. The CDR3 loop spans 16 amino acids. CDR3 sequence reads: CASSQAQGAANEKLFF. The CDR3 bases are TGCGCCAGCAGCCAGGCGCAGGGGGCGGCTAATGAAAAACTGTTTTTT.

V usage is TRBV28 and J usage is TRBJ1-5; 10 bases fit TRBD1. The CDR3 spans 17 residues. J was trimmed by 4 bases and V by 2 bases; bases with no gene match: 8. The germline V gene encodes CDR1 MDHEN and CDR2 SYDVKM. CDR3 sequence: CASSLKGGQGFNQPQHF. The CDR3 DNA sequence: TGTGCCAGCAGTTTAAAAGGGGGACAGGGGTTTAATCAGCCCCAGCATTTT.

The chain is built from TRBV4-3 and TRBJ2-3, with D perhaps TRBD2 (6 bases). Trimming removed 4 bases at V and 0 bases at J, with 8 bases between. Germline V lookup: CDR1 LGHNA, CDR2 YSLEER. The CDR3 spans 14 residues. Here the CDR3 DNA reads TGCGCCAGCAGCCCTAGCGTTAGCACAGATACGCAGTATTTT. This translates into CASSPSVSTDTQYF.

The chain joins TRBV29-1 to TRBJ2-5; no clear D gene. The end of the DNA fits TRBJ2-7 better, so the J call may be wrong. The CDR3 runs 12 residues. Germline CDR1 reads SQVTM; CDR2 reads ANQGSEA. In DNA form, the CDR3 reads TGCAGCGTTGAAGGGAGTCCCCACGAGCAGTACTTC. It is translated as CSVEGSPHEQYF.

The chain links TRBV7-3 to TRBJ2-5; 7 bases are shared with TRBD1. The V segment lost 5 bases and the J segment 4 bases; nucleotides outside the gene matches: 4. There are 13 residues in the CDR3. The germline V gene has CDR1 SGHTA and CDR2 FQGTGA. As DNA, the CDR3 is TGTGCCAGCAGCAAATACAGGGGAGAGACCCAGTACTTC. It yields the protein CASSKYRGETQYF.

This clone turned up a few times. J is TRBJ2-2 and V is TRBV28; D gene ambiguous. This CDR3 spans 12 amino acids. Per the germline V gene, CDR1 is MDHEN and CDR2 is SYDVKM. V was clipped by 5 bases and J by 6 bases, with 7 bases between them. The DNA for the CDR3 is TGTGCCAGCAGTCCCCCTTCCGGGGAGCTGTTTTTT. This gives the protein CASSPPSGELFF.